This TCR beta chain was sequenced during a study of beta chain features in type 1 diabetes. Study context: Cell yields, gender and age were comparable in patients and healthy donors.

Investigators reverse transcribed all isolated RNA, so they sequenced expressed TCRB transcripts. Assay used: immunoSEQ multiplex PCR; TCRdb lists only in-frame clones, some missing. The table lists under 350,000 clones, around 15% of them singletons, with less than 0.02% in the top ten. The study, taken as a whole, reports: Naive, central memory and Treg TCRB repertoires appeared more alike in patients than in healthy donors. Whether HLA type influences TCRB rearrangement remained unresolved here. In every one of the four CD4+ subsets, TCRB CDR3s were moderately but significantly shorter in Type 1 diabetes patients.

The CDR3 runs to 15 residues. V lost 6 bases, J lost 7 bases, and 14 bases stayed unmatched. Germline CDR1 is MDHEN and CDR2 is SYDVKM. The sample holds a few counts of this clone. Its specificity is unknown. V gene TRBV28 combines with J gene TRBJ1-2; 7 bases match TRBD1. Sequenced sample: naive CD4+ T cells from blood. The TCR was taken from a man younger than 40 with type 1 diabetes. This chain's CDR3 is CASSSGQSGGGGYTF. The DNA for the CDR3 is TGTGCCAGCAGCTCGGGACAGTCAGGTGGGGGTGGCTACACCTTC.